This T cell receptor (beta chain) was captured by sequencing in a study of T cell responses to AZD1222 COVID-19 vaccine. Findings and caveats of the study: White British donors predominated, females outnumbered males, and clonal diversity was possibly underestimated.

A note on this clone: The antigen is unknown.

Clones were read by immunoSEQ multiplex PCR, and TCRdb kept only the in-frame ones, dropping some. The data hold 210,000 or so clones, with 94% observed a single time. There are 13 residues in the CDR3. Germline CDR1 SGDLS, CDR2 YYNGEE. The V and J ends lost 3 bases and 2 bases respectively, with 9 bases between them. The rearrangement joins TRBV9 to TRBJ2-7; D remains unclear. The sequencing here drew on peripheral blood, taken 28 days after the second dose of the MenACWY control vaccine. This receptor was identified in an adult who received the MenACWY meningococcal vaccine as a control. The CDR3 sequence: CASSGGPAYEQYF. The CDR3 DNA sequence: TGTGCCAGCAGCGGCGGACCCGCCTACGAGCAGTACTTC.